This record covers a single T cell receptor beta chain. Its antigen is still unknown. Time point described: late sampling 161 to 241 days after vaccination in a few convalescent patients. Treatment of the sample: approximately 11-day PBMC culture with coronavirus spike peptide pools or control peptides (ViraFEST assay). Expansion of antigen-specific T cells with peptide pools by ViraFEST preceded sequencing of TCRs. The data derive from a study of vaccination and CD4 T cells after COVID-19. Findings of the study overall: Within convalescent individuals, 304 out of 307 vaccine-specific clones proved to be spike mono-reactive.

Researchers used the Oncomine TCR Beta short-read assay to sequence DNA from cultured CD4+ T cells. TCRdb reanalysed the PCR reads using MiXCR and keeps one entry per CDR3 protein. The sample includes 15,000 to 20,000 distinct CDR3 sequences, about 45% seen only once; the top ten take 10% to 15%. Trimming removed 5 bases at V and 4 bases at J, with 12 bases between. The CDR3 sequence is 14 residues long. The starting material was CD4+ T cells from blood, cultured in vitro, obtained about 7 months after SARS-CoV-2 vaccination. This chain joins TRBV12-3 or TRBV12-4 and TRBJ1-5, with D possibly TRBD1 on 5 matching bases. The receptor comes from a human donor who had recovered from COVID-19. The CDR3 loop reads CASSRDVQNQPQHF. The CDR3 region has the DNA TGTGCCAGCAGTCGGGACGTTCAAAATCAGCCCCAGCATTTT.